Described below is a single T cell receptor (beta chain) sequence and its context. CDR3 length: 18 amino acids. Per germline, CDR1 SGHTA and CDR2 FQGNSA. The ends lost 1 base at V and 2 bases at J; junction bases unmatched: 6. These data originate in a study of shared T cell receptors in the human thymus. Measured with immunoSEQ multiplex PCR; TCRdb has only the in-frame clones, and not every one. The data contain 700,000 or so clones, approximately 85% of them seen just once; the ten biggest clones take up 0.008% to 0.011%. These same records also appear under a second study, on human thymus T cells. Turning to that study: Infants served as donors; they were healthy and Finnish and were having corrective surgery for congenital heart defects. The study used thymus tissue resected during corrective heart surgery. Thymic and blood repertoires seemed to favor certain V and J genes. Thymic TCR repertoires of unrelated people reportedly overlapped highly.

The sequence was obtained from a girl under two years old with a congenital heart defect. The sample taken for sequencing was thymocytes. The chain uses TRBV7-2 and TRBJ1-5; 12 bases align to TRBD1. The chain's CDR3 is CASSLGRDRGRGNQPQHF. The CDR3 nucleotides read TGTGCCAGCAGCTTAGGACGGGACAGGGGGCGAGGCAATCAGCCCCAGCATTTT.